The 6 T cell receptor beta chains below all came from one sample that was sequenced in a study of control samples from healthy donors and cancer patients. TCRdb's table, derived via immunoSEQ multiplex PCR, lists solely in-frame clones and lacks some. Of 230,000 or so clones detected, about 93% appear once; the ten largest clones hold roughly 1.6%. The material sequenced was blood. These receptors all stem from a man aged 45-65 years in good health.

Here the CDR3 reads CASSLGRNTEAFF. DNA of the CDR3: TGTGCCAGCAGCTTGGGCCGGAACACTGAAGCTTTCTTT. The chain recombines TRBV11-1 with TRBJ1-1; D not resolved. CDR3 length: 13 amino acids. The V and J ends lost 3 bases and 1 base respectively, with 6 bases between them. Germline CDR1 SGHAT, CDR2 FQDESV (reference sequence).

This clone has more than one count but fewer than ten. This sequence joins TRBV6-2 or TRBV6-3 and TRBJ1-4, with D possibly matching TRBD1 (5 bases). V shed 6 bases and J shed 3 bases, with 14 bases lying between them. The CDR3 totals 15 residues. CDR1 is MNHEY, CDR2 SVGEGT, per germline. As DNA, the CDR3 is TGTGCCAGCAGCCCCGGAGGGGCGGCTAATGAAAAACTGTTTTTT. This translates into CASSPGGAANEKLFF.

J is TRBJ2-3 and V is TRBV7-7; 8 nucleotides match TRBD1. The CDR3 is made up of 12 amino acids. V gave up 5 bases and J gave up 6 bases; unmatched junction bases: 1. The germline V gene has CDR1 SSHAT and CDR2 FNYEAQ (reference sequence). Written as DNA, the CDR3 is TGTGCCAGCAGCGACAGGGGTGATACGCAGTATTTT. Its translation is CASSDRGDTQYF.

This chain joins TRBV11-2 and TRBJ2-3, with TRBD2 identical over 11 bases. Trimming at V came to 1 base and at J to 8 bases, leaving 8 bases not matched to a gene. CDR3 length equals 16 residues. CDR1 SGHAT and CDR2 FQNNGV come from the germline V gene. Here the CDR3 DNA reads TGTGCCAGCAGCTTAGCACTAGCGGGGGTCGGTGCTACGCAGTATTTT. Its translation is CASSLALAGVGATQYF.

V usage is TRBV6-1 and J usage is TRBJ2-3, with 11 bases lining up with TRBD1. V trimming: 4 bases; J trimming: 5 bases; junction bases outside the gene matches: 8. CDR3 length: 16 amino acids. Germline V gene data show CDR1 as MNHNS and CDR2 as SASEGT. The CDR3: CASSGLAGQGVDTQYF. DNA for the CDR3: TGTGCCAGCAGTGGACTCGCGGGACAGGGGGTAGATACGCAGTATTTT.

V gene TRBV3-1 (or the pseudogene TRBV3-2) combines with J gene TRBJ1-2; 8 bases agree with TRBD1. This CDR3 has 15 residues. V lost 4 bases and J lost 4; bases outside the gene matches: 8. The germline V gene has CDR1 LGHDT and CDR2 YNNKEL (reference sequence). The CDR3 region is CASSPQGAESYGYTF. Here the CDR3 DNA reads TGTGCCAGCAGCCCGCAGGGGGCCGAGTCCTATGGCTACACCTTC.